This T cell receptor beta chain originates from a study of regulatory T cells in long-lasting Graves disease. General study findings and limits: Persistent disease preferred TRBV28, TRBJ1-2 and TRBJ2-5; new disease, TRBV20-1 and TRBJ2-1. Persistent patients had a count of shared public clonotypes (approximately 2,700) that exceeded that of new patients (about 970).

The CDR3 is made up of 14 amino acids. V lost 5 bases and J 1 base, leaving 11 bases between the germline ends. The germline V gene has CDR1 SGHTA and CDR2 FQGTGA. On this clonotype: Its specificity is unknown. Just one base apart from a much larger clone, this may be a read error.

Time point in this sample: persistent/refractory GD, antithyroid drugs over 5 years with positive TRAb. The authors made the TCR library using RNA they extracted from PBMCs. The patients were drawn from one endocrinology department in Xi'an, China. With iRepertoire HTBI primers and Arm-PCR of CDR3 regions, TCR beta libraries were built. MiXCR, run by TCRdb on the multiplex PCR reads, gives a single entry per CDR3 protein. Of 650,000 to 850,000 distinct CDR3 sequences in the sample, roughly 30% were seen once. The genes are TRBV7-3 and TRBJ1-1; D perhaps matches TRBD1 (6 bases). The specimen comprised peripheral blood mononuclear cells (PBMCs), sampled when the disease was refractory, from a patient treated with antithyroid drugs. This receptor was obtained from a female donor with Graves disease. The CDR3 sequence: CASSQSGQNTEAFF. CDR3 DNA sequence: TGTGCCAGCAGCCAGTCGGGACAGAACACTGAAGCTTTCTTT. Drawing the rest from reference TRBV7-3 and TRBJ1-1, the complete variable domain is GAGVSQTPSNKVTEKGKYVELRCDPISGHTALYWYRQSLGQGPEFLIYFQGTGAADDSGLPNDRFFAVRPEGSVSTLKIQRTERGDSAVYLCASSQSGQNTEAFFGQGTRLTVV.